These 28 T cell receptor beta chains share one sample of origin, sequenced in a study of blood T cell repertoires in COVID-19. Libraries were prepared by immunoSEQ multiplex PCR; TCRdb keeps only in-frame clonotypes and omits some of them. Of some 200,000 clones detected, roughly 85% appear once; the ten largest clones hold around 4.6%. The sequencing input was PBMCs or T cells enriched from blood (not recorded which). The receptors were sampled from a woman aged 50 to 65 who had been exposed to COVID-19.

The DNA of the CDR3 is TGTGCCAGCAGCTACCTCCCGGGAACAGCCAATCAGCCCCAGCATTTT. It is translated as CASSYLPGTANQPQHF. V gene TRBV7-2 combines with J gene TRBJ1-5, with D hard to call. The V gene's germline CDR1 is SGHTA and CDR2 FQGNSA. V was shortened by 4 bases and J by 3 bases, with 16 bases between the two germline ends. CDR3 length: 16 residues.

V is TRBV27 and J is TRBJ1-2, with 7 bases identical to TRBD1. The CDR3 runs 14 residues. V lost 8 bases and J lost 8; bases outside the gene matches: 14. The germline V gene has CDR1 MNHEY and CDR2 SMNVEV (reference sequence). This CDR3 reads CASALLGTDSGYTF. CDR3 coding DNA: TGTGCCAGCGCTCTCCTGGGGACAGACTCCGGCTACACCTTC.

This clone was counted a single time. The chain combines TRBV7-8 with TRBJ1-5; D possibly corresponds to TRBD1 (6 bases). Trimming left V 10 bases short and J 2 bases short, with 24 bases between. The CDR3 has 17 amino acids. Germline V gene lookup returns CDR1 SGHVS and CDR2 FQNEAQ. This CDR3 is CAIGLNRDLMGNQPQHF. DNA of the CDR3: TGTGCCATTGGTTTGAACAGGGATCTTATGGGCAATCAGCCCCAGCATTTT. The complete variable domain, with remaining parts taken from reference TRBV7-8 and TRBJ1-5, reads GAGVSQSPRYKVAKRGQDVALRCDPISGHVSLFWYQQALGQGPEFLTYFQNEAQLDKSGLPSDRFFAERPEGSVSTLKIQRTQQEDSAVYLCAIGLNRDLMGNQPQHFGDGTRLSIL.

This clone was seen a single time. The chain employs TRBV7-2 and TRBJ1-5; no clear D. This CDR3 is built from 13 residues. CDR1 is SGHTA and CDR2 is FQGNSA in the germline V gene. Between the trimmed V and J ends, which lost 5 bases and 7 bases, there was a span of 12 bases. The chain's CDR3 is CASSTEREQPQHF. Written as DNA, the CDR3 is TGTGCCAGCAGCACCGAGAGGGAGCAGCCCCAGCATTTT.

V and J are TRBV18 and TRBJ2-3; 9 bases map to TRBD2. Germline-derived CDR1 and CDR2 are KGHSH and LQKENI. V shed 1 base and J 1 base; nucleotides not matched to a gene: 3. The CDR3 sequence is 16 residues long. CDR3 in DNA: TGTGCCAGCTCACCACTAGCGGGGGCCCGCACAGATACGCAGTATTTT. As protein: CASSPLAGARTDTQYF. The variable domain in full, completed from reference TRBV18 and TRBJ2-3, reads NAGVMQNPRHLVRRRGQEARLRCSPMKGHSHVYWYRQLPEEGLKFMVYLQKENIIDESGMPKERFSAEFPKEGPSILRIQQVVRGDSAAYFCASSPLAGARTDTQYFGPGTRLTVL.

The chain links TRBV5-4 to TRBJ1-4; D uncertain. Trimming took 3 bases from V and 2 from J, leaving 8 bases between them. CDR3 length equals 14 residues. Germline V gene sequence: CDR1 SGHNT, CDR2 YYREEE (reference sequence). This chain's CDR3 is CASSSGMTNEKLFF. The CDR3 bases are TGTGCCAGCAGCTCGGGGATGACTAATGAAAAACTGTTTTTT.

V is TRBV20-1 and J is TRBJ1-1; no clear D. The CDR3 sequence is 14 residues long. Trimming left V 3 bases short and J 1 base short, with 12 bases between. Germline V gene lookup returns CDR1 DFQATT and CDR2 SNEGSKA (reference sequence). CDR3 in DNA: TGCAGTGCTAGTAGGACGGAGGGGAACACTGAAGCTTTCTTT. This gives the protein CSASRTEGNTEAFF.

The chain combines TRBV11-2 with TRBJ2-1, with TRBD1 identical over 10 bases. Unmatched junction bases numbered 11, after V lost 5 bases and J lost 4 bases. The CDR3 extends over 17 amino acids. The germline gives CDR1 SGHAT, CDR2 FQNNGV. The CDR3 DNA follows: TGTGCCAGCAGCCCAAGGTGGTGGGACAGGGGATACAATGAGCAGTTCTTC. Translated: CASSPRWWDRGYNEQFF.

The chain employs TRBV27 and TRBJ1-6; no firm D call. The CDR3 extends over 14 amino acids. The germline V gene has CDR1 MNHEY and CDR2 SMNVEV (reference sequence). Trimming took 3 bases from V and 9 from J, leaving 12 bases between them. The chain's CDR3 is CASSFSVSGSPLHF. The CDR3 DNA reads TGTGCCAGCAGTTTTTCAGTAAGCGGTTCACCCCTCCACTTT.

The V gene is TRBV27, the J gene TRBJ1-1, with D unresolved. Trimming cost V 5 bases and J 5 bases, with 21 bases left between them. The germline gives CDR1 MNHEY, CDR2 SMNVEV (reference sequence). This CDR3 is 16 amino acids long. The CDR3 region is CASSHLILSIPTEAFF. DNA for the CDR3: TGTGCCAGCAGTCACCTAATCCTCTCAATCCCTACTGAAGCTTTCTTT.

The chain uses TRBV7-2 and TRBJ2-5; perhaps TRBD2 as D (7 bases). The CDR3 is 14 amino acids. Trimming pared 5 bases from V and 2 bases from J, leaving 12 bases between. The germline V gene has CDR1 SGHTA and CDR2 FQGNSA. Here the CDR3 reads CASSPGGLQETQYF. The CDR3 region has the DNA TGTGCCAGCAGCCCCGGGGGGCTACAAGAGACCCAGTACTTC.

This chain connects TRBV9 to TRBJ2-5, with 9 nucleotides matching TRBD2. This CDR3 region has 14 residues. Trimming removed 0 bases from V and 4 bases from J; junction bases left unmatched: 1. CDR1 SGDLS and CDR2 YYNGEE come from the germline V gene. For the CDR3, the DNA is TGTGCCAGCAGCGTAGATAGCGGGGGAGAGACCCAGTACTTC. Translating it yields CASSVDSGGETQYF.

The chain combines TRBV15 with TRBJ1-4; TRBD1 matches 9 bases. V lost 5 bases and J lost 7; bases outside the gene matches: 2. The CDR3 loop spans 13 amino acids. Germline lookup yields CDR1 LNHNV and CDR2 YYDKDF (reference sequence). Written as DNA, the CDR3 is TGTGCCACCAGCGGGACAGGGAGTGAAAAACTGTTTTTT. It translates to CATSGTGSEKLFF.

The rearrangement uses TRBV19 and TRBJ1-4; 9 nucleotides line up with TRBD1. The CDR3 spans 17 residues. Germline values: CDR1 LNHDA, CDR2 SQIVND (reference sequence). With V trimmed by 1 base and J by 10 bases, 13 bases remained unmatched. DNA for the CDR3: TGTGCCAGTAGTATAGCCTCCTCGGGACAGGGCTTTGGAAAACTGTTTTTT. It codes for CASSIASSGQGFGKLFF. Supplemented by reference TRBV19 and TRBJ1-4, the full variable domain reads DGGITQSPKYLFRKEGQNVTLSCEQNLNHDAMYWYRQDPGQGLRLIYYSQIVNDFQKGDIAEGYSVSREKKESFPLTVTSAQKNPTAFYLCASSIASSGQGFGKLFFGSGTQLSVL.

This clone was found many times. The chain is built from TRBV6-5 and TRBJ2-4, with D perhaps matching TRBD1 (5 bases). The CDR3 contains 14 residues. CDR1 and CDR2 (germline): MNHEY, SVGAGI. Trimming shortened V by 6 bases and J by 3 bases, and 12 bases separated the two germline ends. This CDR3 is CASRDDSLKNIQYF. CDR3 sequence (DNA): TGTGCCAGCAGGGACGACAGCCTCAAAAACATTCAGTACTTC.

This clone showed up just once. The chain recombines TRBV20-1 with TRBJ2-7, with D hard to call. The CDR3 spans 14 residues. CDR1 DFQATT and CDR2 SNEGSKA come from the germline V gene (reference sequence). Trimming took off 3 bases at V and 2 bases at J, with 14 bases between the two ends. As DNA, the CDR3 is TGCAGTGCTAGTTATGACACCATAACCTACGAGCAGTACTTC. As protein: CSASYDTITYEQYF.

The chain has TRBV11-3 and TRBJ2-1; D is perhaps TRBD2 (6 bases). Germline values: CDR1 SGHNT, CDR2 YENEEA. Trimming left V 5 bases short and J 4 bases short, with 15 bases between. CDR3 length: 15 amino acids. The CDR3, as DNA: TGTGCCAGCAGCCCGCCCGGCGCGGGGTACAATGAGCAGTTCTTC. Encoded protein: CASSPPGAGYNEQFF.

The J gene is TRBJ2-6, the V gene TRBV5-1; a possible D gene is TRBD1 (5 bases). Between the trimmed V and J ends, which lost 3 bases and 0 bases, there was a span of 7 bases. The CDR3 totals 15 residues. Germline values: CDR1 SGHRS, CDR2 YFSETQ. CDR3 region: CASSSTVSGANVLTF. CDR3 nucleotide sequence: TGCGCCAGCAGCTCGACAGTCTCTGGGGCCAACGTCCTGACTTTC. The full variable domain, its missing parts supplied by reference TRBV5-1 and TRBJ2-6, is KAGVTQTPRYLIKTRGQQVTLSCSPISGHRSVSWYQQTPGQGLQFLFEYFSETQRNKGNFPGRFSGRQFSNSRSEMNVSTLELGDSALYLCASSSTVSGANVLTFGAGSRLTVL.

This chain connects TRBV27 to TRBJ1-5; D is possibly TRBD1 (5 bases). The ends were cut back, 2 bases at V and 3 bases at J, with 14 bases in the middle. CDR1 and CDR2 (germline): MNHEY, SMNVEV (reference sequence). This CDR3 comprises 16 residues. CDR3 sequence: CASSLGQGEINQPQHF. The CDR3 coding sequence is TGTGCCAGCAGTTTAGGGCAGGGTGAGATCAATCAGCCCCAGCATTTT.

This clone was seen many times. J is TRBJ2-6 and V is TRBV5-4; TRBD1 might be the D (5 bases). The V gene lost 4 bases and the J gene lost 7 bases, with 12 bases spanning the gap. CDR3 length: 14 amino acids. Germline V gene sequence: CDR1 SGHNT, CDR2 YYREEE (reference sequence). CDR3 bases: TGTGCCAGCAGCCCAACAGGTGGCGCCAACGTCCTGACTTTC. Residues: CASSPTGGANVLTF.

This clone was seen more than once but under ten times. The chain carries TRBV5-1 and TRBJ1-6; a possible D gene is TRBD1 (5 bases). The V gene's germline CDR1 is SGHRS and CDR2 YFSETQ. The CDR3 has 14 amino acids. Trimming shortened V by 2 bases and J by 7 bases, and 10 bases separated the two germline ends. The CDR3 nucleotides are TGCGCCAGCAGCTTACAGGACGGAAATTCACCCCTCCACTTT. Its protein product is CASSLQDGNSPLHF.

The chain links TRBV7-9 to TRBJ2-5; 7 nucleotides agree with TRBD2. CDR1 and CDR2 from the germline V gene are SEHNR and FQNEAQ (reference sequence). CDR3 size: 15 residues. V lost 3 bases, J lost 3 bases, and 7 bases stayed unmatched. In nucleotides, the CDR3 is TGTGCCAGCAGCTTCTGGACTAGGGTAAAAGAGACCCAGTACTTC. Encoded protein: CASSFWTRVKETQYF.

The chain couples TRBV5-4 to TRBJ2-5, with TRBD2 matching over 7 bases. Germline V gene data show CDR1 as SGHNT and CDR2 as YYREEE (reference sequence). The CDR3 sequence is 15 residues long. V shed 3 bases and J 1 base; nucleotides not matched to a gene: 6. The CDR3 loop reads CASSSISGFQETQYF. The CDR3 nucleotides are TGTGCCAGCAGCTCTATTAGCGGGTTCCAAGAGACCCAGTACTTC.

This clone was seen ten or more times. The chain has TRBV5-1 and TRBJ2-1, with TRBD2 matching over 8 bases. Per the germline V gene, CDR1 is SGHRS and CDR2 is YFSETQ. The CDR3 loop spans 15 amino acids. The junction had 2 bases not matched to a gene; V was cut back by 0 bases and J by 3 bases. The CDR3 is CASSLEGLVYNEQFF. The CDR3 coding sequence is TGCGCCAGCAGCTTGGAGGGACTAGTCTACAATGAGCAGTTCTTC.

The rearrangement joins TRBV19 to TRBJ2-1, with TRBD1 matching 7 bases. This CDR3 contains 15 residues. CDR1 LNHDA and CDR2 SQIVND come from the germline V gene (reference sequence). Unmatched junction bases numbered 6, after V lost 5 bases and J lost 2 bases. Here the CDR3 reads CASSVTGDPYNEQFF. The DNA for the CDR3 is TGTGCCAGTAGTGTAACAGGGGATCCCTACAATGAGCAGTTCTTC.

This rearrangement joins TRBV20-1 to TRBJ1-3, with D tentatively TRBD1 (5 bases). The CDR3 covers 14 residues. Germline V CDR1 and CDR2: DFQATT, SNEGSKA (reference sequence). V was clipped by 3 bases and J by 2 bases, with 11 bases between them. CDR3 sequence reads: CSASPGVAGNTIYF. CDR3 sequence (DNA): TGCAGTGCTAGTCCGGGGGTGGCTGGAAACACCATATATTTT.

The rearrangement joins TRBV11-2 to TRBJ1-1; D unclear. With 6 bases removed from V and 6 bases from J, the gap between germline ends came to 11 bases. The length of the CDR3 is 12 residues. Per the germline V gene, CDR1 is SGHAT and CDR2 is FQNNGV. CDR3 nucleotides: TGTGCCAGCAGTTCCTTAGTTTCTGAAGCTTTCTTT. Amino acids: CASSSLVSEAFF.

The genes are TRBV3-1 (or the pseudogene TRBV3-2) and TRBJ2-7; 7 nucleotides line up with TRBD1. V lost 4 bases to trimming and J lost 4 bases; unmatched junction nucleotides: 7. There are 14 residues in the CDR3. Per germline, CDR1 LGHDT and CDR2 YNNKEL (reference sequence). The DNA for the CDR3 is TGTGCCAGCAGCCGAGGGACAGTAGTTTACGAGCAGTACTTC. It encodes CASSRGTVVYEQYF.